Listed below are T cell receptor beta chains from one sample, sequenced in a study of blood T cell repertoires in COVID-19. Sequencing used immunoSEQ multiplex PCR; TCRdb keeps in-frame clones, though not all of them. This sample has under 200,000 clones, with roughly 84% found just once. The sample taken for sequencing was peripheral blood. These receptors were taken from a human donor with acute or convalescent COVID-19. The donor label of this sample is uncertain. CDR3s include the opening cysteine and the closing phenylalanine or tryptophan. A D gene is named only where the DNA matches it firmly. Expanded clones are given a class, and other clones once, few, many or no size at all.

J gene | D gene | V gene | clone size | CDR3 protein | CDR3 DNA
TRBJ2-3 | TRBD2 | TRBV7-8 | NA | CASSRSGLVKVADTQYF | TGTGCCAGCAGCCGATCGGGACTAGTCAAAGTGGCAGATACGCAGTATTTT
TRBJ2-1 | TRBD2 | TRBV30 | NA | CAWSEGLAGEGNEQFF | TGTGCCTGGAGTGAAGGGCTAGCGGGAGAGGGGAATGAGCAGTTCTTC
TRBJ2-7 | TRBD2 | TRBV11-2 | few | CASSLDGTSVQQYF | TGTGCCAGCAGCTTAGACGGGACTAGCGTTCAGCAGTACTTC
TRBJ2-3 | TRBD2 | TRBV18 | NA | CASSSRTSGRTDTQYF | TGTGCCAGCTCATCCCGGACTAGCGGGAGAACAGATACGCAGTATTTT
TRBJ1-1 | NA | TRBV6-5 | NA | CASSRISTTLHRAFF | TGTGCCAGCAGTCGCATAAGCACTACGCTCCACCGGGCTTTCTTT
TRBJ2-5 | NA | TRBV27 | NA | CASSPRQTQETQYF | TGTGCCAGCAGTCCCCGACAGACCCAAGAGACCCAGTACTTC
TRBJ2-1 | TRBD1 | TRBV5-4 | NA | CASSHPGQGADNEQFF | TGTGCCAGCAGCCACCCGGGACAGGGGGCGGACAATGAGCAGTTCTTC
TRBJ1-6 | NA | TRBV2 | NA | CASRTGASSYNSPLHF | TGTGCCAGCAGGACTGGGGCGAGCTCCTATAATTCACCCCTCCACTTT
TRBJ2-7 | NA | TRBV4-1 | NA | CASSQDRGGEETYEQYF | TGCGCCAGCAGCCAAGATAGGGGGGGGGAGGAGACTTACGAGCAGTACTTC
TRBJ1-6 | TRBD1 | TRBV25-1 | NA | CASSGTGYNSPLHF | TGTGCCAGCAGTGGGACAGGGTATAATTCACCCCTCCACTTT
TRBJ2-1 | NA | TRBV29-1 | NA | CSVWSTGYNEQFF | TGCAGCGTTTGGTCAACAGGCTACAATGAGCAGTTCTTC
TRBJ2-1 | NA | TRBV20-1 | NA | CSAKDWAEQFF | TGCAGTGCCAAGGACTGGGCCGAGCAGTTCTTC
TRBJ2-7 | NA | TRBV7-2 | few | CASSLAGPLSADF | TGTGCCAGCAGCTTAGCCGGTCCGCTAAGCGCAGACTTC
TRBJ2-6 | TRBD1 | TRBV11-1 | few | CASRYGTAGANVLTF | TGTGCCAGCAGGTACGGGACAGCTGGGGCCAACGTCCTGACTTTC
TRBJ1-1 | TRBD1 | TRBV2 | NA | CASTLGTGRTEAFF | TGTGCCAGCACCCTCGGGACAGGGCGGACTGAAGCTTTCTTT
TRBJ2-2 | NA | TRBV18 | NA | CASSPEQVVTGELFF | TGTGCCAGCTCACCTGAACAGGTGGTAACCGGGGAGCTGTTTTTT
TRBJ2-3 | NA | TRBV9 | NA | CASSVDSAQDTQYF | TGTGCCAGCAGCGTAGACAGTGCACAGGATACGCAGTATTTT
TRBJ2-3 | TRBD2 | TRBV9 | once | CASSPSSGGAIGTQYF | TGTGCCAGCAGCCCATCAAGCGGGGGGGCGATCGGTACGCAGTATTTT
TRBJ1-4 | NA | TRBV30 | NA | CAWSEGGGNEKLFF | TGTGCCTGGAGTGAGGGAGGTGGGAATGAAAAACTGTTTTTT
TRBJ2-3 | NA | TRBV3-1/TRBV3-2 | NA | CASSQFPETDTQYF | TGTGCCAGCAGCCAGTTCCCAGAAACAGATACGCAGTATTTT
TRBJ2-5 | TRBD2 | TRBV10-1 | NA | CASSFPSGGTETQYF | TGCGCCAGCAGTTTTCCTAGCGGGGGGACAGAGACCCAGTACTTC
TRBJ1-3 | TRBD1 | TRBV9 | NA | CASSVADRSSGNTIYF | TGTGCCAGCAGCGTAGCGGACAGGAGCTCTGGAAACACCATATATTTT
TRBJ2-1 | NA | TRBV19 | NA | CASSGGAGRDNEQFF | TGTGCCAGTAGTGGGGGGGCAGGACGGGACAATGAGCAGTTCTTC
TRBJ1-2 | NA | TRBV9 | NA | CASSVGGLDYGYTF | TGTGCCAGCAGCGTAGGGGGGCTCGACTATGGCTACACCTTC
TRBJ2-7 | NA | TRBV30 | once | CAWRAGEVLGEQYF | TGTGCCTGGAGGGCAGGGGAAGTTTTAGGCGAGCAGTACTTC
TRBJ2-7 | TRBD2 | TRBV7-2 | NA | CASSFRGLSEQYF | TGTGCCAGCAGCTTCCGGGGACTATCCGAGCAGTACTTC
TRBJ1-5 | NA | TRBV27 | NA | CASTQRNQPQHF | TGTGCCAGCACACAGCGCAATCAGCCCCAGCATTTT
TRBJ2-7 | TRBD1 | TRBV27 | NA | CASSFTGGPYEQYF | TGTGCCAGCAGTTTTACAGGGGGCCCCTACGAGCAGTACTTC
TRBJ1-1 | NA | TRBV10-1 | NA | CASSPRGGPNTEAFF | TGCGCCAGCAGCCCTAGGGGAGGGCCGAACACTGAAGCTTTCTTT
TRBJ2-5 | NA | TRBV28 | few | CASSLKEGAIRETQYF | TGTGCCAGCAGTTTAAAGGAGGGGGCAATCAGGGAGACCCAGTACTTC
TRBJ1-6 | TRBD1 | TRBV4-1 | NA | CASSPGTGESPLHF | TGCGCCAGCAGTCCTGGGACAGGTGAATCACCCCTCCACTTT
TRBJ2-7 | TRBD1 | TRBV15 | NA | CATSAGTGDSYEQYF | TGTGCCACCAGCGCAGGGACAGGGGACTCCTACGAGCAGTACTTC